These T cell receptor beta chains were read from a single sample in a study of neurological immune-mediated disorders. TCRdb analysed the 5' RACE reads with MiXCR anew, one entry per CDR3 protein. The data show about 58,000 distinct CDR3 sequences, 3% to 4% seen once. The specimen sequenced was PBMCs. The receptors shown here come from a woman in her sixties or seventies with multiple sclerosis. The CDR3 runs from the conserved cysteine through the conserved F or W. A D gene is named only where the DNA matches it firmly. Size values are once, few and many counts, or a class for expanded clones, and some rows have none.

size | J | D | V | DNA | CDR3
many | TRBJ1-5 | TRBD1 | TRBV28 | TGTGCCAGCAGGTACAGGGGTCAGCCCCAGCATTTT | CASRYRGQPQHF
many | TRBJ1-5 | . | TRBV9 | TGTGCCAGCAGCGTAGGTGGGGGCCGTCCAAGAAATAAGACCCAGAATTTT | CASSVGGGRPRNKTQNF
many | TRBJ2-1 | . | TRBV4-2 | TGTGCCAGCAGCCCCGTCGGGAACAATGAGCAGTTCTTC | CASSPVGNNEQFF
many | TRBJ1-1 | . | TRBV9 | TGTGCCAGCAGCGTATCAGACACTGAAGCTTTCTTT | CASSVSDTEAFF
. | TRBJ2-7 | TRBD2 | TRBV28 | TGTGCCAGCAGTCCTGGACTAGCGGAGATCTACGAGCAGTACTTC | CASSPGLAEIYEQYF
. | TRBJ2-3 | TRBD1 | TRBV20-1 | TGCAGTGTTAGGACAGGGGGCGGCACAGATACGCAGTATTTT | CSVRTGGGTDTQYF
many | TRBJ2-2 | . | TRBV28 | TGTGCCAGCAGTCTTGCGGGACTGTTTTACACCGGGGAGCTGTTTTTT | CASSLAGLFYTGELFF
many | TRBJ2-2 | TRBD1 | TRBV7-9 | TGTGCCAGCAGTCCTGGACAGGGGGCTAGCCGGGAGCTGTTTTTT | CASSPGQGASRELFF
many | TRBJ2-1 | TRBD2 | TRBV2 | TGTGCCAGCAGGGCTTCGACTAGCGGGAGGGCGCAGTTCTTC | CASRASTSGRAQFF
many | TRBJ2-2 | . | TRBV5-1 | TGCGCCAGCAGCTTGGATGACACCGGGGAGCTGTTTTTT | CASSLDDTGELFF
many | TRBJ1-1 | TRBD1 | TRBV12-3/TRBV12-4 | TGTGCCAGTGATACAGGGGACACTGAAGCTTTCTTT | CASDTGDTEAFF
many | TRBJ1-5 | . | TRBV12-3/TRBV12-4 | TGTGCCAGCAGTTTTCGGTATAGCAATCAGCCCCAGCATTTT | CASSFRYSNQPQHF
many | TRBJ2-7 | . | TRBV6-5 | TGTGCCAGCAGTTACGGCCTGTACGAGCAGTACTTC | CASSYGLYEQYF
many | TRBJ2-2 | . | TRBV28 | TGTGCCAGCAGTTTATTTCGGACAGATAACACCGGGGAGCTGTTTTTT | CASSLFRTDNTGELFF
many | TRBJ2-1 | TRBD2 | TRBV20-1 | TGCAGTGCTAGAGACCGACAGCGGGGATACAATGAGCAGTTCTTC | CSARDRQRGYNEQFF
. | TRBJ2-7 | TRBD1 | TRBV4-1 | TGCGCCAGCAGCCAACCAGTCCGGGGACAGGGCTACGAGCAGTACTTC | CASSQPVRGQGYEQYF
many | TRBJ1-2 | . | TRBV6-6 | TGTGCCAGCAGATTTCCGGGACACAACTATGGCTACACCTTC | CASRFPGHNYGYTF
many | TRBJ2-1 | . | TRBV5-1 | TGCGCCAGCAGCTTGGCATATAGCTCCTACAATGAGCAGTTCTTC | CASSLAYSSYNEQFF
many | TRBJ2-7 | . | TRBV7-6 | TGTGCCAGCAGCTTAGGGGGTAGCACCTACGAGCAGTACTTC | CASSLGGSTYEQYF
many | TRBJ2-1 | . | TRBV7-9 | TGTGCCAGCAGCTTAGTAACGGGAGACAATGAGCAGTTCTTC | CASSLVTGDNEQFF
many | TRBJ2-7 | . | TRBV2 | TGTGCCAGCAGTATCGGAACGGGACTTACCTACGAGCAGTACTTC | CASSIGTGLTYEQYF
. | TRBJ2-1 | TRBD2 | TRBV4-1 | TGCGCCAGCAGCCAAGAAGAGGCTAGCGGTTTTGGGTACAATGAGCAGTTCTTC | CASSQEEASGFGYNEQFF